These 11 T cell receptor beta chains share one sample of origin, sequenced in a study of cytomegalovirus exposure and HLA in healthy donors. Primers included in the PCR were 60 Vbeta and 13 Jbeta primers. TCRdb's copy holds only in-frame clones and misses some; the assay was immunoSEQ multiplex PCR. Of about 190,000 clones listed, roughly 76% were seen once; the top ten hold less than 2.5%. The specimen was PBMCs. The source of these receptors is a young woman in good health and CMV-seropositive.

The chain is built from TRBV7-9 and TRBJ2-5, with a tentative D call TRBD2 (5 bases). The CDR3 covers 14 residues. Germline V lookup: CDR1 SEHNR, CDR2 FQNEAQ (reference sequence). Trimming shortened V by 4 bases and J by 0 bases, and 9 bases separated the two germline ends. The chain's CDR3 is CASSSAGYQETQYF. In nucleotides, the CDR3 is TGTGCCAGCAGCTCCGCGGGCTACCAAGAGACCCAGTACTTC.

The chain uses TRBV11-2 and TRBJ2-7; 11 bases agree with TRBD1. The length of the CDR3 is 13 residues. V lost 5 bases and J lost 5; bases outside the gene matches: 2. Germline loops: CDR1 SGHAT, CDR2 FQNNGV. CDR3 in amino acids: CASSRDRGDEQYF. DNA for the CDR3: TGTGCCAGCAGCCGGGACAGGGGGGACGAGCAGTACTTC.

This chain joins TRBV11-2 and TRBJ2-3; no clear D. This CDR3 comprises 14 residues. Germline V gene lookup returns CDR1 SGHAT and CDR2 FQNNGV. Trimming cost V 7 bases and J 4 bases, with 15 bases left between them. DNA for the CDR3: TGTGCCAGCACCCTCGATGCGGTAGCAGATACGCAGTATTTT. Its translation: CASTLDAVADTQYF.

The chain employs TRBV6-5 and TRBJ1-2; 9 nucleotides agree with TRBD1. The CDR3 sequence is 15 residues long. The junction had 8 bases not matched to a gene; V was cut back by 5 bases and J by 4 bases. Germline V lookup: CDR1 MNHEY, CDR2 SVGAGI. The CDR3 is CASSVHRGLGYGYTF. The CDR3 coding sequence is TGTGCCAGCAGTGTCCACAGGGGGCTTGGCTATGGCTACACCTTC.

The gene calls are TRBV28 and TRBJ1-2; 7 bases match TRBD1. V was clipped by 5 bases and J by 4 bases; unmatched bases: 16. The CDR3 is made up of 17 amino acids. CDR1 is MDHEN, CDR2 SYDVKM, per germline. The CDR3 DNA reads as TGTGCCAGCAGTCTACTACAGGGGTCCGGGGCTTTCTATGGCTACACCTTC. This codes for CASSLLQGSGAFYGYTF.

This chain links TRBV5-1 with TRBJ1-6; 8 bases map to TRBD1. The CDR3 totals 19 residues. Per germline, CDR1 SGHRS and CDR2 YFSETQ. V lost 6 bases to trimming and J lost 0 bases; unmatched junction nucleotides: 14. The CDR3 nucleotides read TGCGCCAGCAAAGCCGCGGGACAGGAACGGAGCTCCTATAATTCACCCCTCCACTTT. Encoded protein: CASKAAGQERSSYNSPLHF.

The V gene is TRBV6-5, the J gene TRBJ1-2, with a possible D match to TRBD1 (6 bases). The germline gives CDR1 MNHEY, CDR2 SVGAGI. This CDR3 has 15 amino acids. V was clipped by 0 bases and J by 6 bases, with 14 bases between them. CDR3 protein: CASSYSFATGNGYTF. CDR3 coding DNA: TGTGCCAGCAGTTACTCATTCGCCACAGGGAATGGCTACACCTTC.

In the case of this clone: The same CDR3 also results from other DNA sequences found in this sample. J is TRBJ2-5 and V is TRBV6-5; D gene uncertain. V was clipped by 6 bases and J by 5 bases, with 7 bases between them. CDR1 and CDR2 from the germline V gene are MNHEY and SVGAGI. This CDR3 spans 11 amino acids. The CDR3 sequence: CASRRSETQYF. CDR3 DNA: TGTGCCAGCAGACGGTCGGAGACCCAGTACTTC.

The V gene is TRBV2, the J gene TRBJ1-2; TRBD1 matches at 9 bases. The V segment lost 6 bases and the J segment 8 bases; nucleotides outside the gene matches: 10. The CDR3 is 14 residues long. In germline, CDR1 is SNHLY, CDR2 FYNNEI. The CDR3 DNA is TGTGCCAGCAGCCGCGGGACAGGGCCAGAGGGCTACACCTTC. It is translated as CASSRGTGPEGYTF. The full variable domain, its missing parts supplied by reference TRBV2 and TRBJ1-2, is EPEVTQTPSHQVTQMGQEVILRCVPISNHLYFYWYRQILGQKVEFLVSFYNNEISEKSEIFDDQFSVERPDGSNFTLKIRSTKLEDSAMYFCASSRGTGPEGYTFGSGTRLTVV.

This clone has a handful of counts. This rearrangement joins TRBV28 to TRBJ1-5; a possible D gene is TRBD1 (6 bases). V was clipped by 4 bases and J by 6 bases, with 16 bases between them. This CDR3 is built from 15 residues. Germline V gene sequence: CDR1 MDHEN, CDR2 SYDVKM. The CDR3, as DNA: TGTGCCAGCAGTTCCGGGACACTCGAACTTCAGCCCCAGCATTTT. It is translated as CASSSGTLELQPQHF.

The chain is built from TRBV6-4 and TRBJ2-6, with D perhaps matching TRBD1 (5 bases). Germline V gene lookup returns CDR1 MRHNA and CDR2 SNTAGT. The CDR3 runs to 15 residues. V was cut by 4 bases and J by 4 bases, with 11 bases left in between. CDR3 bases: TGTGCCAGCAGTGTAGGGGCGCACGGGGCCAACGTCCTGACTTTC. As protein: CASSVGAHGANVLTF.